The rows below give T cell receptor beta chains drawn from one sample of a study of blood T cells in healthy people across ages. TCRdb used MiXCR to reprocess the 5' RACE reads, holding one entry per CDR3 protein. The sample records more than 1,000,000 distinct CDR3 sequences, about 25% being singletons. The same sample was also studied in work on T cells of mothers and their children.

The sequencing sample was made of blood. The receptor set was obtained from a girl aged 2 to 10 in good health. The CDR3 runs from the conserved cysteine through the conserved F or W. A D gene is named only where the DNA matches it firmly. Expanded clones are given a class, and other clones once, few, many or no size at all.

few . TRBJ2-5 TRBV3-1 CASSQDRTAMVETQYF TGTGCCAGCAGCCAAGACCGGACCGCCATGGTGGAGACCCAGTACTTC
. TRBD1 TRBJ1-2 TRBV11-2 CASSSVGGTAYGYTF TGTGCCAGCAGCTCTGTAGGCGGGACAGCCTATGGCTACACCTTC
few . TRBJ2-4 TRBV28 CASSPGTLRTNIQYF TGTGCCAGCAGTCCCGGGACACTAAGAACAAACATTCAGTACTTC
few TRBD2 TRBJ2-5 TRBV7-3 CASSSRGPRTSGRGWETQYF TGTGCCAGCAGCTCTAGAGGACCCCGGACCAGCGGGAGGGGTTGGGAGACCCAGTACTTC
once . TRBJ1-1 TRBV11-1 CASSLSRYREAFF TGTGCCAGCAGCTTATCAAGGTACCGAGAAGCTTTCTTT
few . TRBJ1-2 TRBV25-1 CAGSVSFEDGYTF TGTGCCGGCAGTGTGTCCTTCGAAGATGGCTACACCTTC
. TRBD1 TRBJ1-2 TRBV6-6 CASSLIRDSYGYTF TGTGCCAGCAGCCTTATCCGGGACAGCTATGGCTACACCTTC
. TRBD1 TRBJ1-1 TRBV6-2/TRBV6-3 CASTDHRGNTEAFF TGTGCCAGCACTGATCACAGGGGGAACACTGAAGCTTTCTTT
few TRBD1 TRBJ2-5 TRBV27 CASRLQGAQETQYF TGTGCCAGCAGACTACAGGGGGCCCAAGAGACCCAGTACTTC
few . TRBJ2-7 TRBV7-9 CASSSQDSFYEQYF TGTGCCAGCAGCTCCCAGGACAGCTTCTACGAGCAGTACTTC
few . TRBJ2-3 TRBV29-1 CSVAPTGDTQYF TGCAGCGTTGCGCCTACGGGAGATACGCAGTATTTT
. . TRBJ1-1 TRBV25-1 CASSESAGPTEAFF TGTGCCAGCAGTGAATCGGCGGGACCCACTGAAGCTTTCTTT
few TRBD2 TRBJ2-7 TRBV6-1 CASSVLAGGPKSEQYF TGTGCCAGCAGCGTACTAGCGGGAGGGCCTAAGAGTGAGCAGTACTTC
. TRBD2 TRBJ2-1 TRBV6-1 CASAFRGTSGLYEQFF TGTGCCAGCGCGTTTCGGGGGACTAGCGGTCTCTATGAGCAGTTCTTC
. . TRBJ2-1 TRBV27 CASSFGGAAYNEQFF TGTGCCAGCAGTTTCGGCGGGGCGGCATACAATGAGCAGTTCTTC
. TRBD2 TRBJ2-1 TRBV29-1 CSAEEAGGRNEQFF TGCAGCGCCGAGGAGGCGGGAGGGCGGAATGAGCAGTTCTTC
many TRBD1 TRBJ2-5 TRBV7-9 CASSGTGGLETQYF TGTGCCAGCAGCGGGACAGGGGGCTTGGAGACCCAGTACTTC
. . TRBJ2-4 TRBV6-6 CASSYVEGGKNIQYF TGTGCCAGCAGTTACGTGGAGGGAGGCAAAAACATTCAGTACTTC
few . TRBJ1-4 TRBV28 CASSSVLDLEKLFF TGTGCCAGCAGTTCCGTCCTAGATTTGGAAAAACTGTTTTTT
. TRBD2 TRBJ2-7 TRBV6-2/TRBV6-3 CASRLLAGLYEQYF TGTGCCAGCAGACTTCTAGCGGGCTTATACGAGCAGTACTTC
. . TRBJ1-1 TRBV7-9 CASSLNFGGEAFF TGTGCCAGCAGCTTAAATTTTGGGGGGGAAGCTTTCTTT
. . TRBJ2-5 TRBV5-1 CASSRRDHKETQYF TGCGCCAGCAGCCGCCGGGACCACAAAGAGACCCAGTACTTC
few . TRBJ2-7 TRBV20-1 CSAYGPSYEQYF TGCAGTGCTTACGGGCCGTCCTACGAGCAGTACTTC
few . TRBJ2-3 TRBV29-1 CSVEREADTQYF TGCAGCGTTGAGAGGGAGGCAGATACGCAGTATTTT
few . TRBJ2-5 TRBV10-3 CATGERATPQETQYF TGTGCCACGGGGGAAAGGGCGACACCCCAAGAGACCCAGTACTTC
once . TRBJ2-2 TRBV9 CASSVLPGGTGELFF TGTGCTAGCAGCGTTTTACCCGGGGGAACCGGGGAGCTGTTTTTT
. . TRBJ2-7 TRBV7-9 CASSARGTKLYEQYF TGTGCCAGCAGCGCAAGGGGCACTAAACTGTACGAGCAGTACTTC
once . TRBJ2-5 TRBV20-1 CSASDRQETQYF TGCAGTGCTTCGGACAGACAAGAGACCCAGTACTTC
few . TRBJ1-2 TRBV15 CATSRDAKNYGYTF TGTGCCACCAGCAGAGATGCCAAGAACTATGGCTACACCTTC
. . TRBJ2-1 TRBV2 CASSGVDNEQFF TGTGCCAGCAGCGGAGTAGACAATGAGCAGTTCTTC
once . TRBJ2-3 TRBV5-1 CASTKWGDRNTQYF TGCGCCAGCACCAAATGGGGGGACCGCAATACGCAGTATTTT